These 23 T cell receptor beta chains share one sample of origin, sequenced in a study of T cell responses to AZD1222 COVID-19 vaccine. Using immunoSEQ multiplex PCR, the repertoire was profiled, and TCRdb retains in-frame clones only, with some absent. The sample shows roughly 120,000 clones, around 90% of them seen only once. The specimen comprised peripheral blood, sampled 28 days after the second dose of the MenACWY control vaccine. The receptors here all came from an adult who received the MenACWY meningococcal vaccine as a control.

This CDR3 reads CGVGNGPLGAFF. In nucleotides, the CDR3 is TGTGGGGTTGGTAACGGGCCCCTTGGAGCTTTCTTT. The V gene is TRBV28, the J gene TRBJ1-1, with unresolved D. The CDR3 runs 12 residues. Germline CDR1 and CDR2: MDHEN and SYDVKM.

The chain has TRBV9 and TRBJ1-3; no reliable D call. Germline lookup yields CDR1 SGDLS and CDR2 YYNGEE. CDR3 length: 15 residues. Trimming shortened V by 0 bases and J by 0 bases, and 7 bases separated the two germline ends. The CDR3 loop is CASSVGASSGNTIYF. DNA for the CDR3: TGTGCCAGCAGCGTAGGGGCGAGCTCTGGAAACACCATATATTTT.

The CDR3 bases are TGTGCCAGCAGCGGAGATAATGAAAAACTGTTTTTT. Translation: CASSGDNEKLFF. The V call is TRBV2, the J call TRBJ1-4; D gene uncertain. CDR1 and CDR2 from the germline V gene are SNHLY and FYNNEI. The CDR3 totals 12 residues. V lost 6 bases, J lost 4 bases, and 6 bases lay in between.

The chain employs TRBV29-1 and TRBJ2-7, with unresolved D. V was shortened by 3 bases and J by 12 bases, with 15 bases between the two germline ends. This CDR3 has 11 residues. Germline CDR1 and CDR2: SQVTM and ANQGSEA. The CDR3: CSVEENMIVYF. Here the CDR3 DNA reads TGCAGCGTTGAGGAAAACATGATAGTGTACTTC.

The chain couples TRBV11-2 to TRBJ2-5; D uncertain. Trimming cost V 0 bases and J 4 bases, with 15 bases left between them. CDR3 size: 16 residues. The germline CDR1 and CDR2 sequences are SGHAT and FQNNGV. For the CDR3, the DNA is TGTGCCAGCAGCTTAGAATCTGGGATCAATAGAGAGACCCAGTACTTC. It is translated as CASSLESGINRETQYF.

The chain is built from TRBV18 and TRBJ1-3; 10 positions match TRBD1. Germline V gene sequence: CDR1 KGHSH, CDR2 LQKENI. The V gene end was trimmed by 3 bases and the J gene end by 4 bases; junction bases not matched to a gene: 3. The CDR3 has 15 amino acids. This CDR3 reads CASSPTGGGGNTIYF. The CDR3 DNA is TGTGCCAGCTCACCGACAGGGGGCGGAGGAAACACCATATATTTT.

The sample holds a few counts of this clone. The chain recombines TRBV18 with TRBJ1-2; TRBD1 is a possible D gene (6 bases). V was shortened by 3 bases and J by 1 base, with 18 bases between the two germline ends. The length of the CDR3 is 17 residues. Germline CDR1 and CDR2: KGHSH and LQKENI. CDR3 residues: CASSPVQATGSNYGYTF. For the CDR3, the DNA is TGTGCCAGCTCACCGGTACAGGCAACAGGGAGTAACTATGGCTACACCTTC.

The rearrangement uses TRBV28 and TRBJ1-5; D possibly corresponds to TRBD1 (5 bases). CDR1 is MDHEN, CDR2 SYDVKM, per germline. Trimming removed 7 bases from V and 6 bases from J, with 13 bases in between. The CDR3 extends over 13 amino acids. The CDR3 coding sequence is TGTGCCAGCATGTCGGGGGTACTTCAGCCCCAGCATTTT. Protein sequence: CASMSGVLQPQHF.

The chain carries TRBV28 and TRBJ1-5; TRBD1 matches 7 bases. V dropped 6 bases and J dropped 1; count of bases not matched to a gene: 6. Germline loops: CDR1 MDHEN, CDR2 SYDVKM. CDR3 length: 15 amino acids. Written as DNA, the CDR3 is TGTGCCAGCAGACCGGGACAGATAAGCAATCAGCCCCAGCATTTT. Translated: CASRPGQISNQPQHF.

V and J are TRBV6-1 and TRBJ1-5; TRBD1 is a possible D gene (5 bases). The CDR3 is 15 amino acids. The germline gives CDR1 MNHNS, CDR2 SASEGT. V was trimmed by 1 base and J by 1 base, leaving 8 bases between them. CDR3 in amino acids: CASSEEGLSNQPQHF. In DNA, the CDR3 is TGTGCCAGCAGTGAAGAGGGACTGAGCAATCAGCCCCAGCATTTT.

In the case of this clone: Other DNA variants within this sample encode the same CDR3. The V call is TRBV5-6, the J call TRBJ1-5; 8 bases line up with TRBD1. This CDR3 comprises 15 residues. V was pared by 2 bases and J by 3 bases, with 4 bases of the junction left unmatched. Germline values: CDR1 SGHDT, CDR2 YYEEEE. The CDR3 DNA is TGTGCCAGCAGCTTCTGGACAGGGATCAATCAGCCCCAGCATTTT. Protein sequence: CASSFWTGINQPQHF.

This clone has only one observation. The rearrangement links TRBV28 to TRBJ1-1, with D perhaps TRBD1 (5 bases). Germline lookup yields CDR1 MDHEN and CDR2 SYDVKM. Trimming cost V 5 bases and J 3 bases, with 13 bases left between them. This CDR3 has 14 amino acids. The CDR3 sequence is CASSVDMIDTEAFF. The CDR3 DNA reads TGTGCCAGCAGTGTGGACATGATTGACACTGAAGCTTTCTTT. Full variable domain (rest looked up from reference TRBV28 and TRBJ1-1): DVKVTQSSRYLVKRTGEKVFLECVQDMDHENMFWYRQDPGLGLRLIYFSYDVKMKEKGDIPEGYSVSREKKERFSLILESASTNQTSMYLCASSVDMIDTEAFFGQGTRLTVV.

The chain combines TRBV14 with TRBJ2-1; tentatively, D is TRBD1 (5 bases). The ends were cut back, 7 bases at V and 8 bases at J, with 15 bases in the middle. The germline CDR1 and CDR2 sequences are SGHDN and FVKESK. This CDR3 comprises 13 residues. The CDR3 sequence is CASIKQGSHEQFF. The CDR3 DNA reads TGTGCCAGCATCAAGCAGGGAAGCCATGAGCAGTTCTTC.

This rearrangement joins TRBV28 to TRBJ1-6; D gene unclear. Germline lookup yields CDR1 MDHEN and CDR2 SYDVKM. The CDR3 covers 14 residues. Trimming took 6 bases from V and 7 from J, leaving 13 bases between them. The CDR3, as DNA: TGTGCCAGCAGCCCCGGACGGGGAAATTCACCCCTCCACTTT. Encoded protein: CASSPGRGNSPLHF.

The chain employs TRBV7-9 and TRBJ1-1; D is undetermined. From germline, CDR1 is SEHNR and CDR2 FQNEAQ (reference sequence). V lost 6 bases and J 3 bases, leaving 11 bases between the germline ends. The CDR3 contains 13 residues. The CDR3 is CASSRSEYTEAFF. In nucleotides, the CDR3 is TGTGCCAGCAGTAGGTCGGAGTACACTGAAGCTTTCTTT. The complete variable domain, with remaining parts taken from reference TRBV7-9 and TRBJ1-1, reads DTGVSQNPRHKITKRGQNVTFRCDPISEHNRLYWYRQTLGQGPEFLTYFQNEAQLEKSRLLSDRFSAERPKGSFSTLEIQRTEQGDSAMYLCASSRSEYTEAFFGQGTRLTVV.

This clone was detected only once. The chain employs TRBV7-9 and TRBJ2-7; 9 bases are shared with TRBD1. V shed 5 bases and J 6 bases; nucleotides not matched to a gene: 8. Germline values: CDR1 SEHNR, CDR2 FQNEAQ (reference sequence). The length of the CDR3 is 14 residues. In DNA, the CDR3 is TGTGCCAGCAGCCACCCGGGACAGGGAGGCGAGCAGTACGTC. This codes for CASSHPGQGGEQYV.

In its sample, this clone was seen once. The rearrangement links TRBV4-1 to TRBJ2-1; 8 nucleotides agree with TRBD1. This CDR3 region has 16 residues. V lost 2 bases to trimming and J lost 3 bases; unmatched junction nucleotides: 6. The V gene's germline CDR1 is MGHRA and CDR2 YSYEKL. For the CDR3, the DNA is TGCGCCAGCAGCCAACGTCCGGGACAGGTCTACAATGAGCAGTTCTTC. Translated, it gives CASSQRPGQVYNEQFF.

The chain has TRBV28 and TRBJ1-3; a possible D gene is TRBD1 (6 bases). This CDR3 region has 14 residues. V gave up 4 bases and J gave up 2 bases, with 9 bases separating them. Looked up from germline, CDR1 is MDHEN and CDR2 is SYDVKM. DNA of the CDR3: TGTGCCAGCAGTTCCGGGACAACTGGAAACACCATATATTTT. Its protein is CASSSGTTGNTIYF.

The rearrangement joins TRBV4-3 to TRBJ2-2; tentatively, D is TRBD2 (5 bases). The CDR3 spans 18 residues. The V gene lost 1 base and the J gene lost 3 bases, with 18 bases spanning the gap. In germline, CDR1 is LGHNA, CDR2 YSLEER. Here the CDR3 DNA reads TGCGCCAGCAGCCAAGCGGTGGGCCAGGACTCCCACACCGGGGAGCTGTTTTTT. Its protein product is CASSQAVGQDSHTGELFF.

The chain carries TRBV27 and TRBJ2-5, with D hard to call. Trimming removed 0 bases from V and 3 bases from J, with 11 bases in between. Germline CDR1 MNHEY, CDR2 SMNVEV (reference sequence). The length of the CDR3 is 15 residues. CDR3 bases: TGTGCCAGCAGTTTATCGACTCCTCTCAAAGAGACCCAGTACTTC. Residues: CASSLSTPLKETQYF.

V usage is TRBV29-1 and J usage is TRBJ2-2, with TRBD2 identical over 10 bases. The CDR3 spans 17 residues. V was pared by 4 bases and J by 0 bases, with 8 bases of the junction left unmatched. Germline values: CDR1 SQVTM, CDR2 ANQGSEA. The CDR3 bases are TGCAGCGTTGCCGGCCTAGCGGGAGTACCGAACACCGGGGAGCTGTTTTTT. Protein: CSVAGLAGVPNTGELFF.

This clone was recorded only once. This sequence joins TRBV28 and TRBJ2-1; either TRBD1 or TRBD2 may supply D (5 bases each). This CDR3 has 15 amino acids. Per germline, CDR1 MDHEN and CDR2 SYDVKM. V gave up 5 bases and J gave up 1 base, with 12 bases separating them. The DNA for the CDR3 is TGTGCCAGCAGTGCCCCGGGACCTTCCTACAATGAGCAGTTCTTC. Protein: CASSAPGPSYNEQFF. Combining the CDR3 with reference TRBV28 and TRBJ2-1 gives the whole variable domain DVKVTQSSRYLVKRTGEKVFLECVQDMDHENMFWYRQDPGLGLRLIYFSYDVKMKEKGDIPEGYSVSREKKERFSLILESASTNQTSMYLCASSAPGPSYNEQFFGPGTRLTVL.

The chain is built from TRBV10-3 and TRBJ2-1; unclear D gene. The germline V gene has CDR1 ENHRY and CDR2 SYGVKD. The CDR3 runs 15 residues. V dropped 4 bases and J dropped 5 bases, with 15 bases sitting between them. This CDR3 is CAISGLTKVNNEQFF. In DNA, the CDR3 is TGTGCCATCAGTGGCTTAACAAAGGTAAACAATGAGCAGTTCTTC.